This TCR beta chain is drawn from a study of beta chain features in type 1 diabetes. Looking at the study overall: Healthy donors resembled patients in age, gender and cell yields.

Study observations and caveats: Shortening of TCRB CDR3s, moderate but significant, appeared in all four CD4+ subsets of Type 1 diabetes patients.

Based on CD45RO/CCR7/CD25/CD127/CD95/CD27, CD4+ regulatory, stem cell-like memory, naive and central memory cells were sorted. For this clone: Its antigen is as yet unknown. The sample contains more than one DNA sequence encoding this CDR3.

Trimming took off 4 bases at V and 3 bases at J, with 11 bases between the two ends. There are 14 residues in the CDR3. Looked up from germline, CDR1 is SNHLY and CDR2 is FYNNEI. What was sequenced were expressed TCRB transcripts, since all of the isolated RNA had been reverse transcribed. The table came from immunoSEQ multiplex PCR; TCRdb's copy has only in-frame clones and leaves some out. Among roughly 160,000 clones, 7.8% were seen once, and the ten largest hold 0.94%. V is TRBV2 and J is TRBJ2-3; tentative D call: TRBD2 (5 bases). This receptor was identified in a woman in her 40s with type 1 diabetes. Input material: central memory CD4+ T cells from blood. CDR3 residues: CASSGLASTDTQYF. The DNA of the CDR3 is TGTGCCAGCAGTGGGTTAGCGAGTACAGATACGCAGTATTTT.